Included here is one TCR beta chain sequence, with context. The antigen remains unidentified. The CDR3 has 16 amino acids. Per germline, CDR1 SEHNR and CDR2 FQNEAQ (reference sequence). The V end was cut by 2 bases, the J end by 7 bases, with 15 bases between. These data originate in a study of T cells in localized non-small cell lung cancer. Study conclusions and caveats: There were a median about 53 of the top 100 tumor clones appearing in adjacent lung.

Sequencing used immunoSEQ multiplex PCR; TCRdb keeps in-frame clones, though not all of them. The sample holds about 54,000 clones; over 75% are singletons and the top ten take just under 20%. The chain has TRBV7-9 and TRBJ1-6, with D maybe TRBD1 (5 bases). Sequences were derived from peripheral blood, sampled before any cancer treatment. The receptor was isolated from a female donor older than 55 with stage II squamous cell lung carcinoma. CDR3 sequence (DNA): TGTGCCAGCAGCTTATCCCACAACGGGGGAAATTCACCCCTCCACTTT. Translation: CASSLSHNGGNSPLHF.